The 30 T cell receptor beta chains below all came from one sample that was sequenced in a study of regulatory T cells in long-lasting Graves disease (dated by TCRdb to about 2021). The library came from multiplex PCR. Sequencing instrument: Illumina HiSeq 4000. iRepertoire HTBI primers and Arm-PCR amplification of CDR3 regions were used to construct TCR beta libraries. TCRdb itself trimmed the public reads at Q25 with fastp, ran MiXCR and retained productive beta chains. Records with the same CDR3 protein are collapsed into one entry carrying the most frequent genes and DNA. In all, the sample holds hundreds of thousands of distinct CDR3 sequences, and approximately 15% of those were seen once. About 20% of the sample lies in the top ten. The sample's time point label, in plain terms: newly diagnosed GD, antithyroid drugs for less than 3 months. For both TCR sequencing and RNA sequencing, RNA was extracted from PBMCs in TRIzol.

The same sample was also used in a study of T cells in Graves' hyperthyroidism and ophthalmopathy.

The material was peripheral blood mononuclear cells (PBMCs), obtained at new diagnosis, from a patient treated with antithyroid drugs. Receptor source: a woman aged 25 to 39 with Graves disease. Donor details come from another sample of the same person, matched by shared clones.

The rearrangement joins TRBV5-1 to TRBJ1-6, with a possible D match to TRBD1 (6 bases). V shed 2 bases and J shed 8 bases, with 14 bases lying between them. CDR1 and CDR2 (germline): SGHRS, YFSETQ. The length of the CDR3 is 15 residues. Written as DNA, the CDR3 is TGCGCCAGCAGCTTCTACACAGGGAATCATTCACCCCTCCACTTT. Its protein is CASSFYTGNHSPLHF.

The genes are TRBV12-3 or TRBV12-4 and TRBJ2-7; D possibly corresponds to TRBD1 (5 bases). The CDR3 has 16 amino acids. With 2 bases removed from V and 5 bases from J, the gap between germline ends came to 19 bases. The CDR3 loop reads CASSLMRTSGSHEQYF. DNA for the CDR3: TGTGCCAGCAGTTTAATGAGGACCTCAGGGTCCCACGAGCAGTACTTC.

Concerning this clonotype: A much larger clone sits a single nucleotide away, making a read error possible. V gene TRBV10-3 combines with J gene TRBJ1-1; no clear D. The CDR3 is 13 amino acids. CDR1 and CDR2 from the germline V gene are ENHRY and SYGVKD. This CDR3 reads CAIRPGLNAEAFF. The CDR3 nucleotides are TGTGCCATTCGCCCCGGATTGAACGCTGAAGCTTTCTTT.

This chain links TRBV20-1 with TRBJ2-2; D remains ambiguous. CDR3 length: 14 amino acids. Per germline, CDR1 DFQATT and CDR2 SNEGSKA (reference sequence). V gave up 5 bases and J gave up 0 bases, with 10 bases separating them. The CDR3 loop is CSAAPGTNTGELFF. The CDR3 DNA reads TGCAGTGCTGCGCCCGGAACGAACACCGGGGAGCTGTTTTTT.

The rearrangement links TRBV6-1 to TRBJ2-1; D possibly corresponds to TRBD2 (6 bases). V dropped 4 bases and J dropped 1 base, with 11 bases sitting between them. Germline V gene data show CDR1 as MNHNS and CDR2 as SASEGT. The CDR3 covers 15 residues. This CDR3 is CASSVGTPSYNEQFF. CDR3 DNA sequence: TGTGCCAGCAGTGTCGGGACTCCATCCTACAATGAGCAGTTCTTC.

As regards this clonotype: A single base separates this from a much larger clone, so it may be a read error. The genes are TRBV7-9 and TRBJ1-2; no clear D gene. Germline CDR1 SEHNR, CDR2 FQNEAQ (reference sequence). The length of the CDR3 is 17 residues. The CDR3 protein is CASSLVGGRRADYGYTF. The CDR3, as DNA: TGCGCCAGCAGCTTGGTTGGCGGACGGCGAGCTGACTATGGCTACACCTTC.

This clonotype was seen many times. CDR3 nucleotides: TGTGCCAGCAGTTTCGCGACAGGCAATCAGCCCCAGCATTTT. Translation: CASSFATGNQPQHF. The rearrangement joins TRBV27 to TRBJ1-5, with D possibly TRBD1 on 5 matching bases. Between the trimmed V and J ends, which lost 3 bases and 2 bases, there was a span of 8 bases. The CDR3 consists of 14 residues. The germline V gene encodes CDR1 MNHEY and CDR2 SMNVEV (reference sequence).

This clonotype was detected many times. The rearrangement joins TRBV28 to TRBJ2-7; weak D call: TRBD1 (6 bases). Germline CDR1 is MDHEN and CDR2 is SYDVKM. The V end was cut by 6 bases, the J end by 3 bases, with 9 bases between. This CDR3 spans 12 amino acids. The CDR3 here is CASRQQGYEQYF. CDR3 coding DNA: TGTGCCAGCAGACAACAGGGCTACGAGCAGTACTTC.

This clonotype was seen repeatedly, ten times or more. The V gene is TRBV11-2, the J gene TRBJ1-5; D gene uncertain. Trimming removed 1 base from V and 7 bases from J, with 8 bases in between. Germline assignment: CDR1 SGHAT and CDR2 FQNNGV. The CDR3 extends over 13 amino acids. Here the CDR3 reads CASSLVSKQPQHF. The CDR3 region has the DNA TGTGCCAGCAGCTTAGTATCGAAGCAGCCCCAGCATTTT.

V usage is TRBV5-1 and J usage is TRBJ2-3; 11 bases map to TRBD2. Germline trimming cut 2 bases from V and 0 bases from J; bases unmatched to any gene: 2. The CDR3 is made up of 16 amino acids. Germline CDR1 SGHRS, CDR2 YFSETQ. CDR3 nucleotides: TGCGCCAGCAGCTTTTGGACTAGCGGGAGCACAGATACGCAGTATTTT. It specifies CASSFWTSGSTDTQYF.

This clonotype occurred many times. The chain uses TRBV2 and TRBJ2-7; 10 nucleotides line up with TRBD2. The CDR3 length is 15 residues. The trim removed 5 bases at V and 4 bases at J, leaving 8 bases unmatched. Germline CDR1 is SNHLY and CDR2 is FYNNEI. The CDR3 spells CASSFRTSGTYEQYF. The DNA of the CDR3 is TGTGCCAGCAGTTTCCGGACTAGCGGAACATACGAGCAGTACTTC.

The table lists this clonotype with many counts. V and J are TRBV9 and TRBJ1-1; TRBD1 matches at 8 bases. V gave up 3 bases and J gave up 1 base; unmatched junction bases: 5. There are 15 residues in the CDR3. Germline CDR1 is SGDLS and CDR2 is YYNGEE. CDR3 DNA sequence: TGTGCCAGCAGCGCGTCCGGGACAGGGAACACTGAAGCTTTCTTT. Translation: CASSASGTGNTEAFF.

This rearrangement joins TRBV30 to TRBJ2-7; 10 nucleotides match TRBD1. The trim removed 1 base at V and 13 bases at J, leaving 7 bases unmatched. In germline, CDR1 is GTSNPN, CDR2 SVGIG (reference sequence). This CDR3 is built from 12 residues. The CDR3 spells CAWSGGGQGTYF. The CDR3 region has the DNA TGTGCCTGGAGTGGGGGGGGACAGGGGACATACTTC.

This clonotype was detected many times. This chain connects TRBV6-9 to TRBJ1-5; 10 bases are a match to TRBD1. This CDR3 region has 15 residues. Germline trimming cut 4 bases from V and 3 bases from J; bases unmatched to any gene: 3. Germline V CDR1 and CDR2: MNHGY, SVAAGI. The DNA for the CDR3 is TGTGCCAGCAGTTGGGACAGGGGCGACAATCAGCCCCAGCATTTT. Translated: CASSWDRGDNQPQHF.

This clonotype has just a few counts. The chain is built from TRBV30 and TRBJ1-2; D is unclear. Trimming removed 0 bases at V and 4 bases at J, with 6 bases between. Germline assignment: CDR1 GTSNPN and CDR2 SVGIG (reference sequence). The CDR3 has 12 residues. CDR3 DNA: TGTGCCTGGAGTGTACACAGCTATGGCTACACCTTC. This sequence encodes CAWSVHSYGYTF.

A single count supports this clonotype. This sequence may be a read error, since a much larger clone differs from it by one base. J is TRBJ2-1 and V is TRBV28, with TRBD2 matching 13 bases. CDR1 and CDR2 from the germline V gene are MDHEN and SYDVKM. CDR3 length: 16 amino acids. The J segment lost 3 bases and the V segment lost 4 bases, leaving 3 bases of the junction unmatched. Here the CDR3 reads CASSSGTSGIYNEQFF. Written as DNA, the CDR3 is TGTGCCAGCAGTTCCGGGACTAGCGGGATCTACAATGAGCAGTTCTTC.

In this sample, this clonotype turned up a few times. The chain is built from TRBV3-1 and TRBJ1-1; the D gene is possibly TRBD1 (5 bases). The CDR3 runs 14 residues. V was shortened by 7 bases and J by 6 bases, with 18 bases between the two germline ends. Germline assignment: CDR1 LGHDT and CDR2 YNNKEL (reference sequence). CDR3 residues: CASTDTGVGAEAFF. The CDR3 bases are TGTGCCAGCACGGACACGGGCGTTGGGGCTGAAGCTTTCTTT.

This clonotype came up many times. V gene TRBV2 combines with J gene TRBJ1-5; D is possibly TRBD1 (5 bases). There are 13 residues in the CDR3. Deletions cut 7 bases from V and 5 bases from J, with 12 bases between. Germline loops: CDR1 SNHLY, CDR2 FYNNEI. This chain's CDR3 is CASKRWGDQPQHF. CDR3 coding DNA: TGTGCCAGCAAGAGATGGGGCGATCAGCCCCAGCATTTT.

The chain joins TRBV30 to TRBJ2-7; D may be TRBD1 or TRBD2 (5 bases each). The germline V gene encodes CDR1 GTSNPN and CDR2 SVGIG (reference sequence). The CDR3 consists of 13 residues. V dropped 1 base and J dropped 3 bases, with 10 bases sitting between them. CDR3 amino acids: CAWSAGPRYEQYF. The CDR3 DNA reads TGTGCCTGGAGTGCGGGGCCCCGCTACGAGCAGTACTTC.

This clonotype turned up a few times. The rearrangement uses TRBV18 and TRBJ2-5, with 12 bases identical to TRBD2. Unmatched junction bases numbered 4, after V lost 3 bases and J lost 2 bases. This CDR3 has 16 amino acids. Germline V CDR1 and CDR2: KGHSH, LQKENI. This CDR3 is CASSPTSGRNQETQYF. The CDR3 bases are TGTGCCAGCTCACCTACTAGCGGGAGGAATCAAGAGACCCAGTACTTC.

The chain joins TRBV13 to TRBJ2-3; 9 bases match TRBD2. In germline, CDR1 is PRHDT, CDR2 FYEKMQ (reference sequence). J lost 4 bases, V lost 6 bases, and 5 bases had no gene match. The CDR3 runs to 14 residues. The CDR3 sequence is CASRPSGEADTQYF. In DNA form, the CDR3 reads TGTGCCAGCAGACCTAGCGGGGAGGCAGATACGCAGTATTTT. The full variable domain, completed using reference TRBV13 and TRBJ2-3, is AAGVIQSPRHLIKEKRETATLKCYPIPRHDTVYWYQQGPGQDPQFLISFYEKMQSDKGSIPDRFSAQQFSDYHSELNMSSLELGDSALYFCASRPSGEADTQYFGPGTRLTVL.

This clonotype was observed many times. The chain carries TRBV10-3 and TRBJ2-7; weak D call: TRBD2 (6 bases). The CDR3 has 14 residues. The germline CDR1 and CDR2 sequences are ENHRY and SYGVKD. V shed 7 bases and J shed 4 bases, with 17 bases lying between them. The CDR3 bases are TGTGCCATCACTTACGGGGGTGTGAATTACGAGCAGTACTTC. This gives the protein CAITYGGVNYEQYF.

This clonotype has only a few counts. The chain combines TRBV19 with TRBJ2-6; no clear D gene. V was shortened by 6 bases and J by 0 bases, with 12 bases between the two germline ends. CDR1 and CDR2 (germline): LNHDA, SQIVND (reference sequence). The CDR3 has 16 residues. CDR3 sequence (DNA): TGTGCCAGTAGCCCATATTTGACCTCTGGGGCCAACGTCCTGACTTTC. This gives the protein CASSPYLTSGANVLTF.

The genes are TRBV28 and TRBJ2-3; D is perhaps TRBD1 or TRBD2 (5 bases each). V was pared by 6 bases and J by 1 base, with 14 bases between. Germline V gene lookup returns CDR1 MDHEN and CDR2 SYDVKM. This CDR3 region has 15 residues. This chain's CDR3 is CASSFRDEGTDTQYF. Written as DNA, the CDR3 is TGTGCCAGCAGCTTCCGGGACGAAGGCACAGATACGCAGTATTTT.

This clonotype has only a few counts. The J gene is TRBJ2-7, the V gene TRBV5-5; D is undetermined. This CDR3 has 13 residues. Germline values: CDR1 SGHKS, CDR2 YYEKEE (reference sequence). Trimming shortened V by 5 bases and J by 2 bases, and 11 bases separated the two germline ends. This CDR3 is CASSSSIAYEQYF. CDR3 in DNA: TGTGCCAGCAGTTCCTCCATTGCCTACGAGCAGTACTTC.

There are many counts of this clonotype. The chain employs TRBV24-1 and TRBJ2-2, with TRBD1 matching over 9 bases. V shed 5 bases, J shed 3 bases, and the junction held 9 bases outside the gene matches. The CDR3 has 17 residues. Germline CDR1 and CDR2: KGHDR and SFDVKD. In nucleotides, the CDR3 is TGTGCCACCAGTGCAACCACCGGGGACAGGGACACCGGGGAGCTGTTTTTT. Translated: CATSATTGDRDTGELFF.

In this sample, this clonotype turned up a few times. The chain carries TRBV24-1 and TRBJ1-5; D is undetermined. This CDR3 contains 17 residues. V shed 1 base and J shed 5 bases, with 17 bases lying between them. CDR1 is KGHDR and CDR2 is SFDVKD in the germline V gene. The DNA of the CDR3 is TGTGCCACCAGTGATTTAAGGCCGGGTGGGAGTTATCAGCCCCAGCATTTT. Protein: CATSDLRPGGSYQPQHF.

This clonotype has a handful of counts. The chain employs TRBV20-1 and TRBJ2-1, with 10 bases fitting TRBD2. The CDR3 spans 15 residues. The V gene end was trimmed by 1 base and the J gene end by 0 bases; junction bases not matched to a gene: 0. Germline lookup yields CDR1 DFQATT and CDR2 SNEGSKA (reference sequence). DNA for the CDR3: TGCAGTGCTAGAGCTAGCGGGAGCTCCTACAATGAGCAGTTCTTC. Translated: CSARASGSSYNEQFF.

This clonotype was found many times. The rearrangement joins TRBV12-3 or TRBV12-4 to TRBJ1-4, with no clear D. The CDR3 extends over 14 amino acids. Trimming took off 6 bases at V and 5 bases at J, with 13 bases between the two ends. The DNA of the CDR3 is TGTGCCAGCAGCGCTGACATTGTCAATGAAAAACTGTTTTTT. Its translation: CASSADIVNEKLFF.

At least ten counts were recorded for this clonotype. The chain couples TRBV6-9 to TRBJ1-2; no clear D. The V and J ends lost 3 bases and 8 bases respectively, with 13 bases between them. The germline gives CDR1 MNHGY, CDR2 SVAAGI. The CDR3 consists of 13 residues. In DNA form, the CDR3 reads TGTGCCAGCAGTTACAGGACTCGAGTCGGCTACACCTTC. This sequence encodes CASSYRTRVGYTF.